The source of this T cell receptor beta chain is a study of blood T cell repertoires in COVID-19. As for the study in general: From T cells, B-cell-depleted T cells, or PBMCs came the material, which was cDNA or gDNA.

The V end lost 4 bases, the J end lost 5 bases, and 12 bases lay between the germline ends. CDR1 SGHRS and CDR2 YFSETQ come from the germline V gene. The CDR3 has 14 residues. Profiled with immunoSEQ multiplex PCR; TCRdb holds only in-frame clones, not every one. This sample yields hundreds of thousands of clones, of which approximately 92% are seen a single time; 0.75% to 0.9% belongs to the top ten. This rearrangement joins TRBV5-1 to TRBJ2-2; no clear D gene. The clonotype was recovered from a man aged 18 to 29 with COVID-19, enrolled during active disease. Specimen: peripheral blood. CDR3 sequence: CASSRNTDTGELFF. CDR3 coding DNA: TGCGCCAGCAGCAGAAACACAGATACCGGGGAGCTGTTTTTT. The whole variable domain, remainder taken from reference TRBV5-1 and TRBJ2-2, is KAGVTQTPRYLIKTRGQQVTLSCSPISGHRSVSWYQQTPGQGLQFLFEYFSETQRNKGNFPGRFSGRQFSNSRSEMNVSTLELGDSALYLCASSRNTDTGELFFGEGSRLTVL.